This entry lists 30 T cell receptor beta chains sequenced from one sample in a study of blood T cells in healthy people across ages. A sample-barcoded 5' primer and a J-beta primer mix were used in a second PCR of about 7 to 11 cycles. TCRdb reanalysed the 5' RACE reads using MiXCR and keeps one entry per CDR3 protein. The sample has 700,000 to 800,000 distinct CDR3 sequences, about 40% seen once. Sequenced input: blood. Source of these receptors: a woman aged 55-70 years in good health.

The chain carries TRBV20-1 and TRBJ2-5; D is undetermined. The CDR3 loop spans 13 amino acids. Trimming shortened V by 6 bases and J by 5 bases, and 16 bases separated the two germline ends. Germline CDR1 is DFQATT and CDR2 is SNEGSKA (reference sequence). The DNA of the CDR3 is TGCAGTGCAAGTGCTCCGGCCAGGGAGACCCAGTACTTC. Translation: CSASAPARETQYF.

This chain connects TRBV5-1 to TRBJ2-7; 9 bases are shared with TRBD1. Germline V gene data show CDR1 as SGHRS and CDR2 as YFSETQ. V shed 4 bases and J 7 bases; nucleotides not matched to a gene: 12. The CDR3 consists of 15 residues. Written as DNA, the CDR3 is TGCGCCAGCAGCCCGTGGGGGGACAGGGCCCATGAGCAGTACTTC. Amino acids: CASSPWGDRAHEQYF.

This clonotype has more than one count but fewer than ten. The V and J genes are TRBV5-1 and TRBJ1-2, with a possible D match to TRBD1 (5 bases). Looked up from germline, CDR1 is SGHRS and CDR2 is YFSETQ. Trimming removed 4 bases at V and 1 base at J, with 20 bases between. This CDR3 contains 17 residues. In DNA form, the CDR3 reads TGCGCCAGCAGCCCTGGGGGGTCAACTTTAAATAACTATGGCTACACCTTC. Translating it yields CASSPGGSTLNNYGYTF.

The table lists this clonotype with many counts. The rearrangement links TRBV4-2 to TRBJ2-5; no clear D gene. CDR1 and CDR2 from the germline V gene are LGHNA and YNFKEQ. V lost 1 base to trimming and J lost 2 bases, with 11 bases between them. This CDR3 comprises 15 residues. The CDR3 sequence: CASSQGLRDQETQYF. As DNA, the CDR3 is TGTGCCAGCAGCCAAGGTCTTAGGGATCAAGAGACCCAGTACTTC.

A few counts support this clonotype. This chain links TRBV20-1 with TRBJ1-2; D gene unclear. Per the germline V gene, CDR1 is DFQATT and CDR2 is SNEGSKA (reference sequence). The CDR3 spans 12 residues. Trimming cost V 5 bases and J 4 bases, with 11 bases left between them. CDR3 residues: CSAAKVAYGYTF. The CDR3 nucleotides read TGCAGTGCTGCAAAGGTTGCCTATGGCTACACCTTC.

Only a few counts were recorded for this clonotype. CDR3 sequence: CASSPWTGGPYGYTF. DNA for the CDR3: TGTGCCAGCAGCCCATGGACAGGGGGCCCCTATGGCTACACCTTC. The chain links TRBV27 to TRBJ1-2; 11 nucleotides match TRBD1. The trim removed 6 bases at V and 4 bases at J, leaving 7 bases unmatched. CDR1 and CDR2 (germline): MNHEY, SMNVEV (reference sequence). This CDR3 is built from 15 residues.

Remarks on this clonotype: A much larger clone sits a single nucleotide away, making a read error possible. This chain links TRBV7-9 with TRBJ1-5; a weak D match, TRBD1 (5 bases). V lost 4 bases to trimming and J lost 7 bases, with 8 bases between them. The CDR3 is 12 residues long. Germline V CDR1 and CDR2: SEHNR, FQNEAQ (reference sequence). The CDR3 DNA reads as TGTGCCAGCAGCTCCGAGGGGCAGCCCCAGCATTTT. Protein product: CASSSEGQPQHF.

This clonotype occurred many times. CDR3 in DNA: TGCAGCGGGACAGGGGGCTTAGAGACCCAGTACTTC. It encodes CSGTGGLETQYF. The chain has TRBV29-1 and TRBJ2-5, with 11 bases fitting TRBD1. This CDR3 has 12 residues. Trimming removed 7 bases from V and 4 bases from J; junction bases left unmatched: 2. Germline V CDR1 and CDR2: SQVTM, ANQGSEA.

V is TRBV20-1 and J is TRBJ2-7, with 9 positions matching TRBD1. CDR3 length equals 14 residues. Germline V CDR1 and CDR2: DFQATT, SNEGSKA (reference sequence). J gave up 2 bases and V 2 bases, and 4 bases lay outside the gene matches. CDR3 residues: CSARTRQGAYEQYF. As DNA, the CDR3 is TGCAGTGCTAGAACAAGACAGGGGGCCTACGAGCAGTACTTC.

V gene TRBV20-1 combines with J gene TRBJ2-3, with no clear D. CDR1 and CDR2 (germline): DFQATT, SNEGSKA (reference sequence). This CDR3 is 15 amino acids long. V lost 6 bases to trimming and J lost 1 base, with 17 bases between them. The CDR3 nucleotides are TGCAGTGCCCCCACCCTCCCCCTCGGCACAGATACGCAGTATTTT. Its translation: CSAPTLPLGTDTQYF.

This clonotype was recorded a few times. This rearrangement joins TRBV20-1 to TRBJ2-3, with TRBD2 identical over 7 bases. This CDR3 spans 14 amino acids. The V segment lost 0 bases and the J segment 5 bases; nucleotides outside the gene matches: 5. CDR1 is DFQATT and CDR2 is SNEGSKA in the germline V gene (reference sequence). CDR3 region: CSARDHGGRDTQYF. CDR3 sequence (DNA): TGCAGTGCTAGAGATCACGGCGGGAGAGATACGCAGTATTTT.

CDR3 nucleotides: TGCAGTGCTGACGGGAGAATCTACGAGCAGTACTTC. It is translated as CSADGRIYEQYF. The V gene is TRBV20-1, the J gene TRBJ2-7; the D gene is possibly TRBD2 (6 bases). The CDR3 runs 12 residues. Germline V CDR1 and CDR2: DFQATT, SNEGSKA (reference sequence). Trimming stripped 5 bases from V and 3 bases from J, with 11 bases between.

The sample holds one count of this clonotype. A much larger clone lies a single base off, so this may be a read error. This chain joins TRBV4-3 and TRBJ2-7; 12 bases line up with TRBD2. Looked up from germline, CDR1 is LGHNA and CDR2 is YSLEER. This CDR3 comprises 16 residues. The chain's CDR3 is CASNQQLLAGGVEQYF. The DNA of the CDR3 is TGCGCCAGCAACCAACAATTACTAGCGGGAGGTGTCGAGCAGTACTTC.

This clonotype was observed once. The chain has TRBV27 and TRBJ1-4; the match to TRBD1 covers 8 bases. The J segment lost 7 bases and the V segment lost 5 bases, leaving 9 bases of the junction unmatched. Germline V gene sequence: CDR1 MNHEY, CDR2 SMNVEV (reference sequence). The CDR3 totals 15 residues. The chain's CDR3 is CASSAQGAVGEKLFF. The DNA of the CDR3 is TGTGCCAGCAGTGCTCAGGGGGCTGTAGGTGAAAAACTGTTTTTT. Drawing the rest from reference TRBV27 and TRBJ1-4, the complete variable domain is EAQVTQNPRYLITVTGKKLTVTCSQNMNHEYMSWYRQDPGLGLRQIYYSMNVEVTDKGDVPEGYKVSRKEKRNFPLILESPSPNQTSLYFCASSAQGAVGEKLFFGSGTQLSVL.

This clonotype was seen only a few times. This rearrangement joins TRBV18 to TRBJ2-6; D perhaps matches TRBD1 (6 bases). The CDR3 has 15 residues. V shed 6 bases and J shed 1 base, with 10 bases lying between them. Germline CDR1 KGHSH, CDR2 LQKENI. CDR3 bases: TGTGCCAGCTCCAGGACAGAGTCTGGGGCCAACGTCCTGACTTTC. Protein product: CASSRTESGANVLTF.

This clonotype was found many times. V usage is TRBV7-2 and J usage is TRBJ2-3; D might be TRBD1 (6 bases). Trimming removed 0 bases at V and 3 bases at J, with 13 bases between. The germline CDR1 and CDR2 sequences are SGHTA and FQGNSA. The CDR3 runs to 16 residues. CDR3 in DNA: TGTGCCAGCAGCTTAGCCGGGACAATATCGACAGATACGCAGTATTTT. As protein: CASSLAGTISTDTQYF.

In its sample, this clonotype was seen a few times. This sequence joins TRBV3-1 and TRBJ2-1; D gene uncertain. Trimming cost V 3 bases and J 9 bases, with 18 bases left between them. The germline V gene encodes CDR1 LGHDT and CDR2 YNNKEL (reference sequence). This CDR3 spans 15 amino acids. The CDR3 loop is CASSHTNRKGGEQFF. CDR3 sequence (DNA): TGTGCCAGCAGCCACACGAACCGGAAAGGTGGTGAGCAGTTCTTC.

A remark on this clonotype: This may stem from a read error, because a much larger clone lies one nucleotide away. The V gene is TRBV20-1, the J gene TRBJ2-1, with TRBD2 identical over 11 bases. CDR3 length: 13 residues. From germline, CDR1 is DFQATT and CDR2 SNEGSKA (reference sequence). Germline trimming cut 5 bases from V and 8 bases from J; bases unmatched to any gene: 5. The CDR3 spells CSAPTSGIHEQFF. The DNA of the CDR3 is TGCAGTGCTCCGACTAGCGGGATACATGAGCAGTTCTTC.

The V gene is TRBV5-6, the J gene TRBJ2-7; 11 nucleotides match TRBD1. Germline CDR1 is SGHDT and CDR2 is YYEEEE. The length of the CDR3 is 18 residues. Losses at the gene ends were 4 bases for V and 0 bases for J; bases not matched to a gene: 12. The CDR3: CASSPGTGGSWSSYEQYF. For the CDR3, the DNA is TGTGCCAGCAGCCCCGGGACAGGGGGTTCGTGGAGCTCCTACGAGCAGTACTTC.

In its sample, this clonotype was seen many times. This chain joins TRBV5-6 and TRBJ2-3; TRBD2 matches at 10 bases. The length of the CDR3 is 14 residues. From germline, CDR1 is SGHDT and CDR2 YYEEEE. V dropped 4 bases and J dropped 4; count of bases not matched to a gene: 3. CDR3 sequence: CASSPLAGADTQYF. The CDR3 coding sequence is TGTGCCAGCAGCCCTCTAGCGGGGGCAGATACGCAGTATTTT.

CDR3 bases: TGTGCCAGCAGTTACTCGAGCGTCGGGGGCACTGAAGCTTTCTTT. Encoded protein: CASSYSSVGGTEAFF. The V call is TRBV6-5, the J call TRBJ1-1, with a tentative D call TRBD1 (5 bases). Germline V gene sequence: CDR1 MNHEY, CDR2 SVGAGI. With 0 bases removed from V and 4 bases from J, the gap between germline ends came to 12 bases. The CDR3 runs to 15 residues.

This clonotype was seen ten or more times. The chain combines TRBV24-1 with TRBJ2-5, with a possible D match to TRBD1 (6 bases). Between the trimmed V and J ends, which lost 2 bases and 11 bases, there was a span of 17 bases. This CDR3 region has 14 residues. Germline CDR1 KGHDR, CDR2 SFDVKD. The CDR3 region has the DNA TGTGCCACCAGTGATTCGGACAGATACAATGAGCAGTACTTC. Protein sequence: CATSDSDRYNEQYF.

The CDR3 loop reads CASSIGPGRSYNEQFF. The DNA for the CDR3 is TGTGCCAGTAGTATAGGGCCAGGACGAAGCTACAATGAGCAGTTCTTC. The chain uses TRBV19 and TRBJ2-1; no definite D call. CDR1 is LNHDA, CDR2 SQIVND, per germline (reference sequence). This CDR3 region has 16 residues. Trimming took off 1 base at V and 3 bases at J, with 13 bases between the two ends. The complete variable domain, with remaining parts taken from reference TRBV19 and TRBJ2-1, reads DGGITQSPKYLFRKEGQNVTLSCEQNLNHDAMYWYRQDPGQGLRLIYYSQIVNDFQKGDIAEGYSVSREKKESFPLTVTSAQKNPTAFYLCASSIGPGRSYNEQFFGPGTRLTVL.

Worth noting for this clonotype: The junction shows a germline mismatch at one end, possibly a read error. J is TRBJ2-4 and V is TRBV5-1; D is undetermined. Germline lookup yields CDR1 SGHRS and CDR2 YFSETQ. The CDR3 covers 13 residues. The CDR3 is CTSSLTAIGEQYF. Here the CDR3 DNA reads TGCACCAGCAGCTTGACGGCCATTGGTGAGCAGTACTTC.

This clonotype was found a few times. The V and J genes are TRBV5-1 and TRBJ1-1; D remains unclear. Germline CDR1 and CDR2: SGHRS and YFSETQ. This CDR3 spans 17 amino acids. Trimming removed 2 bases from V and 7 bases from J, with 24 bases in between. This CDR3 reads CASSFSLDGNHDSEAFF. CDR3 nucleotides: TGCGCCAGCAGCTTTTCCCTGGACGGTAATCATGATAGTGAAGCTTTCTTT.

This clonotype occurred a few times. The chain uses TRBV9 and TRBJ2-5, with D perhaps matching TRBD2 (6 bases). The V gene lost 4 bases and the J gene lost 1 base, with 14 bases spanning the gap. This CDR3 contains 15 residues. The germline V gene encodes CDR1 SGDLS and CDR2 YYNGEE. Here the CDR3 DNA reads TGTGCCAGCAGCCCACGGGGACTTTCCCAAGAGACCCAGTACTTC. It yields the protein CASSPRGLSQETQYF.

V gene TRBV5-6 combines with J gene TRBJ2-5; D gene unclear. The CDR3 contains 11 residues. Trimming removed 4 bases from V and 3 bases from J, with 4 bases in between. CDR1 and CDR2 from the germline V gene are SGHDT and YYEEEE. CDR3 nucleotide sequence: TGTGCCAGCAGCGAAAAAGAGACCCAGTACTTC. Protein: CASSEKETQYF.

Ten or more counts support this clonotype. The chain couples TRBV12-3 or TRBV12-4 to TRBJ2-1, with D possibly being TRBD1 (6 bases). Trimming took off 1 base at V and 10 bases at J, with 11 bases between the two ends. The CDR3 is made up of 13 amino acids. The CDR3 sequence is CASSLVGGGEQFF. The DNA of the CDR3 is TGTGCCAGCAGTTTAGTAGGGGGTGGCGAGCAGTTCTTC.

Worth noting for this clonotype: The junction differs from germline at one of its ends, possibly a read error. The chain couples TRBV7-9 to TRBJ1-3; D uncertain. The CDR3 loop spans 16 amino acids. In germline, CDR1 is SEHNR, CDR2 FQNEAQ (reference sequence). DNA for the CDR3: TGTGCCAGCAGCTTAGCCCCAGGCAGGCCGGGAAACGCCATATATTTT. This translates into CASSLAPGRPGNAIYF.

This clonotype has just a few counts. The chain combines TRBV15 with TRBJ2-1; D is unclear. The CDR3 is 12 residues long. Germline assignment: CDR1 LNHNV and CDR2 YYDKDF (reference sequence). V was pared by 10 bases and J by 1 base, with 8 bases between. The CDR3 protein is CAILSSYNEQFF. For the CDR3, the DNA is TGTGCCATCCTATCTTCCTACAATGAGCAGTTCTTC. Supplemented by reference TRBV15 and TRBJ2-1, the full variable domain reads DAMVIQNPRYQVTQFGKPVTLSCSQTLNHNVMYWYQQKSSQAPKLLFHYYDKDFNNEADTPDNFQSRRPNTSFCFLDIRSPGLGDTAMYLCAILSSYNEQFFGPGTRLTVL.